Here is one T cell receptor (beta chain) with its context. The read is 3 residues too short to cover the CDR3 end, so that end is filled in from the germline J gene. The CDR3 extends over 14 amino acids. Trimming removed 7 bases from V and 2 bases from J; junction bases left unmatched: 5. The germline CDR1 and CDR2 sequences are SGHVS and FNYEAQ. This sample is part of a study of Tregs in tolerant kidney transplant recipients. Related graft donors supplied nonmyeloablative bone marrow transplants, and mixed chimerism was transient. Data came from immunoSEQ multiplex PCR; TCRdb stores just in-frame clones and leaves some out. The table for this sample gives approximately 15,000 clones.

This clonotype originated in a human patient who received a combined kidney and bone marrow transplant. Some T cells may be transferred from the graft donor. The sample here was CD8+ T cells from blood (PBMCs), taken 6 months after the transplant. The rearrangement uses TRBV7-6 and TRBJ2-1; TRBD1 aligns across 7 bases. The CDR3 is CASTSGTAYNEQFF. CDR3 DNA, as far as it was read: TGTGCCAGCACCTCCGGGACAGCCTACAATGAG.